The sequence of this T cell receptor (beta chain) was determined in a study of beta chain features in type 1 diabetes. On the study more broadly: Across all samples, fewer than 120,000,000 sorted cells were examined.

Broader study findings: There was no resolution here of whether HLA type influences TCRB rearrangement.

Germline V lookup: CDR1 SEHNR, CDR2 FQNEAQ (reference sequence). The CDR3 loop spans 14 amino acids. This clone was counted between two and nine times. The antigen is not known. A junction end diverges from the germline sequence, so it may reflect a read error. Other DNA sequences in this sample translate to the same CDR3. What was sequenced were expressed TCRB transcripts, since all of the isolated RNA had been reverse transcribed. Some clones are missing from TCRdb's copy, which holds only in-frame ones; the method was immunoSEQ multiplex PCR. Of just over 600,000 clones in the sample, about 14% were seen once.

J is TRBJ1-1 and V is TRBV7-9, with D unclear. This TCR came from a man younger than 30 in good health. Specimen: naive CD4+ T cells from blood. In DNA form, the CDR3 reads TGTGCCAGCAGCCTAGCGGGTGGGAACACTGAAGCTTTCTTT. Its translation: CASSLAGGNTEAFF.